The present entry profiles one T cell receptor beta chain with its context. Repertoires were generated with immunoSEQ multiplex PCR, while TCRdb's copy carries only in-frame clones and drops some. The sample lists 150,000 to 200,000 clones; about 93% were seen once. The sample originates from a study of blood T cell repertoires in COVID-19. Per germline, CDR1 MNHEY and CDR2 SMNVEV (reference sequence). CDR3 size: 15 residues. V dropped 6 bases and J dropped 4; count of bases not matched to a gene: 10. The TCR originated in a woman in her forties or fifties with acute or convalescent COVID-19. V gene TRBV27 combines with J gene TRBJ2-7; 9 nucleotides match TRBD1. The sequencing input was peripheral blood. For the CDR3, the DNA is TGTGCCAGCAGCCTAACAGGGGGCGAAGGGTACGAGCAGTACTTC. It codes for CASSLTGGEGYEQYF.